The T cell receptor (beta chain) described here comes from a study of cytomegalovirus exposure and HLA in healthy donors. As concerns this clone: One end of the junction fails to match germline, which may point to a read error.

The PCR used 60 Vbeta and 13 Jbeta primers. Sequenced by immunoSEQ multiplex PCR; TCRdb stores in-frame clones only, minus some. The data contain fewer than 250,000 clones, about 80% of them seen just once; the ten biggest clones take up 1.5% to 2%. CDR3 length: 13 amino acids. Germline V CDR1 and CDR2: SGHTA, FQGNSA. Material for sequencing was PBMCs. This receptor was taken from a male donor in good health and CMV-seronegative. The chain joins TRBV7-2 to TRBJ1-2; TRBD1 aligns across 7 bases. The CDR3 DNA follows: TGTGCCGGCAGCTTAGGGGGCCCCTATGGCTACACCTTC. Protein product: CAGSLGGPYGYTF.